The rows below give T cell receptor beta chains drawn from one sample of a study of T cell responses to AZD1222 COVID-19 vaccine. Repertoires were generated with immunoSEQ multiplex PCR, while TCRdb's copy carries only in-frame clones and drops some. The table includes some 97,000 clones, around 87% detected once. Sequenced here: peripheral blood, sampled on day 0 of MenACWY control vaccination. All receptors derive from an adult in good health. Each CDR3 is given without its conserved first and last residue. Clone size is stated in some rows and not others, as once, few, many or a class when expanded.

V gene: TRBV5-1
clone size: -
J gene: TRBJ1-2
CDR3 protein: ASNESPFGQNYGYT

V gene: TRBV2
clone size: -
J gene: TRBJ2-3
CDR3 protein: ASSEVGISTDTQY

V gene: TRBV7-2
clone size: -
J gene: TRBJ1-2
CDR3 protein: ASSQEQGPYGYT

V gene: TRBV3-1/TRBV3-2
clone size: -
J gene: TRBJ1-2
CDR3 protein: ASGNGGNYGYT

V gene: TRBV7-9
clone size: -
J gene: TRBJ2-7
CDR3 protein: ASSPRSNPYEQY

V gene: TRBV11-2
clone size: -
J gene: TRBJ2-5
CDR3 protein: ASSLAGTAQETQY

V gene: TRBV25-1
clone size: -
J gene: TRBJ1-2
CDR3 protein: ASSDLGQGSDGYT

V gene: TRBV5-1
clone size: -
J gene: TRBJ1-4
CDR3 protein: ASSSDGGTNEKLF

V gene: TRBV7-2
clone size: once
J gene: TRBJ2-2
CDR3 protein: ASSLYRQTGELF

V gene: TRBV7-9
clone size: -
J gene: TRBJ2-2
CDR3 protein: ASSLAGTGELF

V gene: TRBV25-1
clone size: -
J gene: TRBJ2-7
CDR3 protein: ASSDPGGPGVEQY

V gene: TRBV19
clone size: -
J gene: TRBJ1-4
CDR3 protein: ASSRTFFGEKLF

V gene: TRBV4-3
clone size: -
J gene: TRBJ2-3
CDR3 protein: ASSQVQGGTDTQY

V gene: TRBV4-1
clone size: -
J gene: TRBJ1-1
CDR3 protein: ASSAHLRGRRNTEAF

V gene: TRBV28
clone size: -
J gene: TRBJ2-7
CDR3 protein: ASRHQQAVYEQY

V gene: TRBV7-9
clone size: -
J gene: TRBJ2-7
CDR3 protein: ASSLIRQVRDEQY

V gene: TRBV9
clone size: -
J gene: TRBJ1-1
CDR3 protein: ASSVTGNTEAF

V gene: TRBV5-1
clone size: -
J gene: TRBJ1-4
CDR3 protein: ASSLAGSATNEKLF

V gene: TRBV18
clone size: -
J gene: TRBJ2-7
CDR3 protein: ASSTGVGEQY

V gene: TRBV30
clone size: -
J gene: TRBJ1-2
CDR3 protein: AWSVLGQGDHGYT

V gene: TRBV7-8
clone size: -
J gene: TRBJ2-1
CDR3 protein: ASSLVRGRAGNEQF

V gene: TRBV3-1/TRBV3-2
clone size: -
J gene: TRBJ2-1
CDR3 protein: ASSPGLAGGHLHNEQF

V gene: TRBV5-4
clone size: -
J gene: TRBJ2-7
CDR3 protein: ASSRDRGTSYEQY

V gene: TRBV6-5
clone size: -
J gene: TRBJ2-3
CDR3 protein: ASSDWDSIDDTQY

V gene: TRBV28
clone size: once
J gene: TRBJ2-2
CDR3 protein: ASSTSGGPYTGELF

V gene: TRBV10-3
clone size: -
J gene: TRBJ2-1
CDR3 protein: AIKGGRDYNEQF

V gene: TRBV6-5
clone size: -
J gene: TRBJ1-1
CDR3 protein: ASSRTGDTEAF

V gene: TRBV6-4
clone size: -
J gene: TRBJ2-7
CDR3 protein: ASSLPVASGRGVSYEQY

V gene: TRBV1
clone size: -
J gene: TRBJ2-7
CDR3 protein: TSSQDKRCEQY

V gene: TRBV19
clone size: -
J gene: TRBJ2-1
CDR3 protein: ASSNGVGGDEQF